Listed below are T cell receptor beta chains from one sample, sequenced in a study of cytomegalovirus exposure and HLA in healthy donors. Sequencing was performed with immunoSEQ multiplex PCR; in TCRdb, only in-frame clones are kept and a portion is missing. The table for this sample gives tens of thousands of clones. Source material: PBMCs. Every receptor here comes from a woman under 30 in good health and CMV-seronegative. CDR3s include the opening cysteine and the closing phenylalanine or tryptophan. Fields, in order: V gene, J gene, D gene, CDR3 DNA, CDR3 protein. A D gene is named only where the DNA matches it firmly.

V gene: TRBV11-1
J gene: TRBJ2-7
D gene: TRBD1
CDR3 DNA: TGTGCCAGCAGCTTCGGCTGGACAGGTCCCTACGAGCAGTACTTC
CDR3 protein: CASSFGWTGPYEQYF

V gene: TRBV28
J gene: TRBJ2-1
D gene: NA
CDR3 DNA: TGTGCCAGCACAGGGGAGCCTCTGAGGGGCAATGAGCAGTTCTTC
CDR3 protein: CASTGEPLRGNEQFF

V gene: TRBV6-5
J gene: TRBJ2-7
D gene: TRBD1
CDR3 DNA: TGTGCCAGCAGACAGGGGGCAAGGTACGAGCAGTACTTC
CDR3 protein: CASRQGARYEQYF

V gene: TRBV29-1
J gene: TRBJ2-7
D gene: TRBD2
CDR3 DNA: TGCAGCGTGAGGGGACTAGCGGGTTCCTACGAGCAGTACTTC
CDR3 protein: CSVRGLAGSYEQYF

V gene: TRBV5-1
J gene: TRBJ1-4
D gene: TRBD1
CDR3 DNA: TGCGCCAGCAGCTCAGGACAGGCTATCGATGAAAAACTGTTTTTT
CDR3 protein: CASSSGQAIDEKLFF

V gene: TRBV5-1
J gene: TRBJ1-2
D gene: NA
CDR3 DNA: TGCGCCAGCAGCTTGGGGGCAGGGGACTATGGCTACACCTTC
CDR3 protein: CASSLGAGDYGYTF

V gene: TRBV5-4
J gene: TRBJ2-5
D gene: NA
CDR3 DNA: TGTGCCAGCAGCTTTGCGGGGAGAGAGACCCAGTACTTC
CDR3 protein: CASSFAGRETQYF

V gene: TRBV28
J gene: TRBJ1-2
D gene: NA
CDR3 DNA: TGTGCCAGCAGTTCCCACGGAGGGATCGGGTATGGCTACACCTTC
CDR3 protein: CASSSHGGIGYGYTF

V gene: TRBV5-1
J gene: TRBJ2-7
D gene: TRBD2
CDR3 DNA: TGCGCCAGCAGCTTGGATCCACCGGGACTAACCAAGTACGAGCAGTACTTC
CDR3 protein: CASSLDPPGLTKYEQYF

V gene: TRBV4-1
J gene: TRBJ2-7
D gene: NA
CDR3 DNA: TGCGCCAGCAGCCAAGATTGGTCAGGTCGATCCTACGAGCAGTACTTC
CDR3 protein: CASSQDWSGRSYEQYF

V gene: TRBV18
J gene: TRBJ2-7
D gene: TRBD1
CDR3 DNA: TGTGCCAGCTCATCCACTGTGACAGGGGCCTCCTACGAGCAGTACTTC
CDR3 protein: CASSSTVTGASYEQYF

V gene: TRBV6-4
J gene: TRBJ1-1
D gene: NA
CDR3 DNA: TGTGCCAGCAGTGACATAGACCCGACCGAGGAAATAACTGAAGCTTTCTTT
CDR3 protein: CASSDIDPTEEITEAFF

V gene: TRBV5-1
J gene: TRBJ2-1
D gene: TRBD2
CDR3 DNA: TGCGCCAGCAGCTTGGCTAGCGGGAGAAATGAGCAGTTCTTC
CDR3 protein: CASSLASGRNEQFF

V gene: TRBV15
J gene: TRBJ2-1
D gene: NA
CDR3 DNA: TGTGCCACCAGCAGAGACTCAGACAATGAGCAGTTCTTC
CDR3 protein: CATSRDSDNEQFF

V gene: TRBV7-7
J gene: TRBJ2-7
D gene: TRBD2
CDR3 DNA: TGTGCTAGCAGCTTAGTTCCTCGGACTAGCGGAAGCTCCTACGAGCAGTACTTC
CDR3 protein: CASSLVPRTSGSSYEQYF

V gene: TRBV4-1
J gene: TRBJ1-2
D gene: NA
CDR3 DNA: TGCGCCAGCAGCCGCTCCCTAGACAGGTCTTCGGACTTC
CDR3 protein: CASSRSLDRSSDF

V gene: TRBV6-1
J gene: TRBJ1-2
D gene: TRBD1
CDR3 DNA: TGTGCCAGCAGTGCCGACAGGGGATTTGTTGGCTACACCTTC
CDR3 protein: CASSADRGFVGYTF

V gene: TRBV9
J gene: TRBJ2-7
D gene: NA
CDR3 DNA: TGTGCCAGCAGCGTAGGGGCGTCCTACGAGCAGTACTTC
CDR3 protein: CASSVGASYEQYF

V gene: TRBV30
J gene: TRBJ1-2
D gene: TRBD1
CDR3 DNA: TGTGCCTGGACTCTCCGCTGGACAGGGGGGAATGGCTACACCTTC
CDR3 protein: CAWTLRWTGGNGYTF

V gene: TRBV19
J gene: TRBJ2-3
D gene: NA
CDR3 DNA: TGTGCCAGCTCCTCCCCGACAGCCTATCTCACAGATACGCAGTATTTT
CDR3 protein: CASSSPTAYLTDTQYF

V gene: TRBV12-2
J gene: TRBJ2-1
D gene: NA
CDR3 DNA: TGTGCAAGTCGCTACTCAGGTTACCCGTACAATGAGCAGTTCTTC
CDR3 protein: CASRYSGYPYNEQFF

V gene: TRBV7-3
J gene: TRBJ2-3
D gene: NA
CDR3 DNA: TGTGCCAGCAGTCTCCTTAGCACAGATACGCAGTATTTT
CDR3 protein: CASSLLSTDTQYF

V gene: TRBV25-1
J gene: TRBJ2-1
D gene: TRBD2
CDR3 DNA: TGTGCCAGCAGTGCCGGGACTAGCGGGCTGCCTTCGGATGAGCAGTTCTTC
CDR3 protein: CASSAGTSGLPSDEQFF

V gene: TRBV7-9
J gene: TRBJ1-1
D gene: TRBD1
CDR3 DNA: TGTGCCAGCAGGTCACTAGGGACAGGGGGGAACACTGAAGCTTTCTTT
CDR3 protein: CASRSLGTGGNTEAFF

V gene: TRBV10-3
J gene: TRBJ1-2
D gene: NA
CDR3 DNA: TGTGCCACCTCCGGGGGGCCTCAGAACTATGGCTACACCTTC
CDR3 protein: CATSGGPQNYGYTF

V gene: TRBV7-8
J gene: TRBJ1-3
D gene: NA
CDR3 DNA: TGTGCCAGCAGCGAAACAGGGCTTGGAAACACCATATATTTT
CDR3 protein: CASSETGLGNTIYF

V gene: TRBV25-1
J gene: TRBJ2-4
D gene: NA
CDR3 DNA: TGTGCCAGCAGTGAAGGGCAGGGCGAAAACATTCAGTACTTC
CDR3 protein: CASSEGQGENIQYF

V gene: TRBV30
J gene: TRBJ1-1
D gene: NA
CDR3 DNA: TGTGCCTGGAGTGTACAATGGGGGGATATGAACACTGAAGCTTTCTTT
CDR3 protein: CAWSVQWGDMNTEAFF

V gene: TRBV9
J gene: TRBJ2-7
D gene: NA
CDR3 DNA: TGTGCCAGCAGCCCCCGCCAGGGGGGCTACGAGCAGTACTTC
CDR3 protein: CASSPRQGGYEQYF

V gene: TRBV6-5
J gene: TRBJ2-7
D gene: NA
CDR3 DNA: TGTGCCAGCAGTTCACAGGGTGGTGCTCTGTACGAGCAGTACTTC
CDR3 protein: CASSSQGGALYEQYF

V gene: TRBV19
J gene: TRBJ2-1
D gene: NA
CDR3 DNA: TGTGCCAGTAGTATGGTCGCGGGGCAGTACAATGAGCAGTTCTTC
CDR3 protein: CASSMVAGQYNEQFF

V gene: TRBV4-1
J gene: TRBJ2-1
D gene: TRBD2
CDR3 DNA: TGCGCCAGCAGCCTTCTAGCGGGGGGCAACAATGAGCAGTTCTTC
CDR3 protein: CASSLLAGGNNEQFF

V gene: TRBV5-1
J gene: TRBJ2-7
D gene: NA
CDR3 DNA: TGCGCCAGCAGCTTGGGGACAGCGGACTACGAGCAGTACTTC
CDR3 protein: CASSLGTADYEQYF

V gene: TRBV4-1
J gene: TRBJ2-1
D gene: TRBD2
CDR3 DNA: TGCGCCAGCAGCCAAGCGGGGACTAGCGGGGGGACCTACAATGAGCAGTTCTTC
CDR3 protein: CASSQAGTSGGTYNEQFF

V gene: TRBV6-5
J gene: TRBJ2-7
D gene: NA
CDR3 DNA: TGTGCCAGCAGCTTCGGGGGAGTGGGTTACGAGCAGTACTTC
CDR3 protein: CASSFGGVGYEQYF

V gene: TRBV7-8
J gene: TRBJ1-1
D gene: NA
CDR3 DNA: TGTGCCAGCAGGGGGCGCATGAACACTGAAGCTTTCTTT
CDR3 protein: CASRGRMNTEAFF

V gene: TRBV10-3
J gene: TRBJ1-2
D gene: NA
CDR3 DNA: TGTGCCATCAGGGGACTGGCTAACTATGGCTACACCTTC
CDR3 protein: CAIRGLANYGYTF

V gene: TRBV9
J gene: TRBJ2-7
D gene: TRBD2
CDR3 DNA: TGTGCCAGCAGCGGGGGGACTAGCAACTACGAGCAGTACTTC
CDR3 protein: CASSGGTSNYEQYF

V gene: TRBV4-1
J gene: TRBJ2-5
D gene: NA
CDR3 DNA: TGCGCCAGCAGCCAAGCAAGCGGGCTGGAGACCCAGTACTTC
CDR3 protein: CASSQASGLETQYF

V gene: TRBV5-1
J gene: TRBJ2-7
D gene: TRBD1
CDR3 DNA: TGCGCCAGCAGCTTGGGGGGACAGGACCGCTACGAGCAGTACTTC
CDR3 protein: CASSLGGQDRYEQYF

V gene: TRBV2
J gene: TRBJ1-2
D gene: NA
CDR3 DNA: TGTGCCAGCAGTGACGGACAGCATGGCTACACCTTC
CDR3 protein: CASSDGQHGYTF

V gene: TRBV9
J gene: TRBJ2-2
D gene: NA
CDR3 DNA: TGTGCCAGCAGCGCCCCTATCGAGGGGGAGCTGTTTTTT
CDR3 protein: CASSAPIEGELFF

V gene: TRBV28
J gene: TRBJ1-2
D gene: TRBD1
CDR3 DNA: TGTGCCAGCAGTTTAACGGCAGGGGGCCTTAACTATGGCTACACCTTC
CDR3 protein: CASSLTAGGLNYGYTF

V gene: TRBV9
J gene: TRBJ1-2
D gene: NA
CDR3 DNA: TGTGCCAGCAGCACCATGCGGGGCTACACCTTC
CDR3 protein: CASSTMRGYTF

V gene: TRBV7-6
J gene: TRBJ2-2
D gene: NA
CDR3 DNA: TGTGCCAGCAGCTTAGTATTGCGGGGGCAGAACACCGGGGAGCTGTTTTTT
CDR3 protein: CASSLVLRGQNTGELFF

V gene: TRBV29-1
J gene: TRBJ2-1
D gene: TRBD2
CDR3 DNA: TGCAGCGTGGGAGGGGATGAGCAGTTCTTC
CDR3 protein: CSVGGDEQFF